This note documents a single TCR beta chain sequence. What it binds is unknown. These data come from a study of a mutant IDH1 vaccine in newly diagnosed glioma. Study as a whole: The study started vaccination 4-6 weeks after radiotherapy alone, or with temozolomide cycles.

Measured with immunoSEQ multiplex PCR; TCRdb has only the in-frame clones, and not every one. This table holds about 31,000 clones, approximately 77% found once. The time point was: week 35, safety follow-up. The content of each vaccine dose was 300 ug of mutant IDH1 20-mer peptide, and topical imiquimod accompanied it. Patients received eight vaccinations in weeks 1, 3, 5, 7, 11, 15, 19, 23. This TCR derives from a man aged 25-45 years with glioma. The source was PBMCs, collected from a glioma patient whose treatment included an IDH1 peptide vaccine.

In DNA, the CDR3 is TGTGCCAGTAGGAACGGACAGGGGGTGAAGAGGAACACCATATATTTT. It is translated as CASRNGQGVKRNTIYF. V is TRBV19 and J is TRBJ1-3; TRBD1 matches 10 bases. The length of the CDR3 is 16 residues. Per germline, CDR1 LNHDA and CDR2 SQIVND (reference sequence). V was clipped by 6 bases and J by 7 bases; unmatched bases: 12.